This T cell receptor beta chain derives from a study of CD4 T cell repertoires in COVID-19. Overall study: Other coronavirus spike proteins restimulated relabeled CFSE-low cells expanded with IL-2 for 9 to 10 days. Study-level findings and limits: In SARS-CoV and/or HKU1 spike cultures, between roughly 6 and 25% of SARS-CoV-2 clonotypes reappeared. Two or all three memory subsets shared several highly expanded SARS-CoV-2-reactive clonotypes.

CFSE-labeled cells were stimulated with autologous monocytes plus recombinant SARS-CoV-2 spike or nucleoprotein. Mild-to-severe COVID-19 survivors were the donors. This clone is large within its sample. Antigen specificity is unknown. V lost 0 bases and J 8 bases, leaving 13 bases between the germline ends. CDR3 length: 14 residues. Germline lookup yields CDR1 MNHEY and CDR2 SVGAGI. Repertoires were generated with immunoSEQ multiplex PCR, while TCRdb's copy carries only in-frame clones and drops some. The sample contains several hundred clones, 9.5% to 13% of which appear only once. Sequenced here: effector memory CD4+ T cells, cultured in vitro, sampled after recovery from COVID-19. The TCR sequence derives from a human donor who had COVID-19. V and J are TRBV6-5 and TRBJ1-2; D is uncertain. CDR3 nucleotide sequence: TGTGCCAGCAGTTACTCGGCGGGGATCGGAGGCTACACCTTC. Encoded protein: CASSYSAGIGGYTF.